Following are 11 T cell receptor beta chains from one sample sequenced in a study of T cells after posttransplantation cyclophosphamide (dated by TCRdb to 2015 to 2016). The method behind the library was the immunoSEQ multiplex PCR assay. TCRdb holds this immuneACCESS table with in-frame rearrangements only. Some clones are missing; in checked studies, unresolved V genes explain under half, and the rest has no known cause. A total of approximately 32,000 clones appear in this sample, roughly 89% of them only once. 15% of the sample lies in the top ten. The sequenced material came from PBMCs. The receptor source for this set is a woman between 35 and 50 years old with a blood cancer, CMV-positive, and with a related stem cell donor.

The J gene is TRBJ2-3, the V gene TRBV27; D gene unclear. V lost 2 bases and J lost 4, with 10 bases in between. The CDR3 contains 14 residues. Germline V gene lookup returns CDR1 MNHEY and CDR2 SMNVEV (reference sequence). CDR3 nucleotide sequence: TGTGCCAGCAGTTTAAAGGTGGGCCCAGATACGCAGTATTTT. Protein: CASSLKVGPDTQYF.

CDR3 coding DNA: TGTGCCACTGGGCCAAGCTACACTGAAGCTTTCTTT. It yields the protein CATGPSYTEAFF. The genes are TRBV15 and TRBJ1-1, with unresolved D. Trimming took off 9 bases at V and 3 bases at J, with 11 bases between the two ends. The CDR3 is made up of 12 amino acids. CDR1 and CDR2 (germline): LNHNV, YYDKDF (reference sequence).

This clone was seen only once. The chain uses TRBV6-1 and TRBJ2-7; 13 bases map to TRBD2. Germline-derived CDR1 and CDR2 are MNHNS and SASEGT. CDR3 length equals 15 residues. With V trimmed by 6 bases and J by 1 base, 3 bases remained unmatched. The DNA for the CDR3 is TGTGCCAGCAGACGGACTAGCGGGGGATCCTACGAGCAGTACTTC. Translated, it gives CASRRTSGGSYEQYF.

The DNA for the CDR3 is TGTGCCAGCAGCCTAGACAGTTACCAAGAGACCCAGTACTTC. It codes for CASSLDSYQETQYF. The genes are TRBV7-9 and TRBJ2-5; the D gene is possibly TRBD1 (5 bases). The CDR3 contains 14 residues. CDR1 and CDR2 from the germline V gene are SEHNR and FQNEAQ (reference sequence). Trimming cost V 5 bases and J 0 bases, with 10 bases left between them.

The chain couples TRBV14 to TRBJ2-3; TRBD2 aligns across 7 bases. Unmatched junction bases numbered 15, after V lost 4 bases and J lost 5 bases. The CDR3 loop spans 17 amino acids. Germline V gene data show CDR1 as SGHDN and CDR2 as FVKESK. The chain's CDR3 is CASSPRFTRGYVDTQYF. The DNA for the CDR3 is TGTGCCAGCAGCCCCCGCTTCACGCGGGGGTATGTAGATACGCAGTATTTT.

This clone was detected only once. The rearrangement links TRBV10-3 to TRBJ2-7, with D uncertain. This CDR3 has 12 residues. The V end lost 0 bases, the J end lost 12 bases, and 12 bases lay between the germline ends. Germline loops: CDR1 ENHRY, CDR2 SYGVKD. CDR3 in DNA: TGTGCCATCAGTGAGTCGGCGGCCGAGACGTACTTC. Protein product: CAISESAAETYF.

This chain connects TRBV18 to TRBJ2-5; TRBD1 aligns across 11 bases. The end of the DNA fits TRBJ2-7 better, so the J call may be wrong. Germline V lookup: CDR1 KGHSH, CDR2 LQKENI. The CDR3 is made up of 16 amino acids. The CDR3 nucleotides read TGTGCCAGCTCACAAACCGGGACAGGGGGTGCGTACGAGCAGTACTTC. As protein: CASSQTGTGGAYEQYF.

This chain's CDR3 is CASSHDRGQNTGELFF. As DNA, the CDR3 is TGTGCCAGCAGCCATGACAGGGGGCAGAACACCGGGGAGCTGTTTTTT. The chain links TRBV4-2 to TRBJ2-2; 10 bases map to TRBD1. The CDR3 sequence is 16 residues long. Unmatched junction bases numbered 2, after V lost 3 bases and J lost 1 base. Germline-derived CDR1 and CDR2 are LGHNA and YNFKEQ.

The V gene is TRBV2, the J gene TRBJ2-7, with 7 bases lining up with TRBD2. Germline values: CDR1 SNHLY, CDR2 FYNNEI. The CDR3 covers 14 residues. Trimming took 1 base from V and 2 from J; bases not matched to a gene: 2. The CDR3 region is CASSEERGPYEQYF. The DNA of the CDR3 is TGTGCCAGCAGTGAAGAGCGGGGCCCCTACGAGCAGTACTTC.

About this clone itself: Within the sample, other DNA sequences also encode this same CDR3. V usage is TRBV19 and J usage is TRBJ1-1; D gene uncertain. V lost 3 bases, J lost 7 bases, and 21 bases lay in between. Germline CDR1 LNHDA, CDR2 SQIVND (reference sequence). The CDR3 runs to 16 residues. In DNA, the CDR3 is TGTGCCAGTAGTATTCAAAAGGGAGCAGAAAGATTTGAAGCTTTCTTT. Translating it yields CASSIQKGAERFEAFF.

CDR3 sequence: CASSHAPGTAYNEQFF. In DNA, the CDR3 is TGTGCCAGCAGCCACGCCCCCGGGACAGCCTACAATGAGCAGTTCTTC. The V and J genes are TRBV14 and TRBJ2-1, with 7 nucleotides matching TRBD1. The length of the CDR3 is 16 residues. Germline CDR1 and CDR2: SGHDN and FVKESK. Trimming removed 3 bases from V and 2 bases from J; junction bases left unmatched: 7.